This T cell receptor beta chain appears in the sequencing data of a study of shared clonotypes between healthy human individuals. Study details: In total, the donors were two women and a few men aged 18 to 49. Study-wide results and limits: Relative to their counterparts shared across all four donors, non-shared clonotypes exhibited diminished generation probabilities.

As concerns this clone: Its antigen is undetermined.

Sorted-subset replicate PCRs used 200 ng of genomic DNA. This amount corresponded to 30,000 to 35,000 T cell genomes. The table came from immunoSEQ multiplex PCR; TCRdb's copy has only in-frame clones and leaves some out. This sample has 850,000 to 1,100,000 clones, with 70% to 85% found just once. CDR3 length equals 15 residues. Germline V gene lookup returns CDR1 SGHAT and CDR2 FQNNGV. V lost 6 bases to trimming and J lost 2 bases, with 13 bases between them. This TCR was sampled from a young man in good health. Some clones in this sample may be carry-over from other donors' samples. V gene TRBV11-2 combines with J gene TRBJ1-4; D is uncertain. The sequencing input was memory CD4+ T cells from PBMCs. As for subset: CD45RA-negative fraction. CDR3 region: CASRLSRRTNEKLFF. In nucleotides, the CDR3 is TGTGCCAGCAGACTCTCCAGGAGGACTAATGAAAAACTGTTTTTT. Full variable domain (outside the CDR3, taken from reference TRBV11-2 and TRBJ1-4): EAGVAQSPRYKIIEKRQSVAFWCNPISGHATLYWYQQILGQGPKLLIQFQNNGVVDDSQLPKDRFSAERLKGVDSTLKIQPAKLEDSAVYLCASRLSRRTNEKLFFGSGTQLSVL.